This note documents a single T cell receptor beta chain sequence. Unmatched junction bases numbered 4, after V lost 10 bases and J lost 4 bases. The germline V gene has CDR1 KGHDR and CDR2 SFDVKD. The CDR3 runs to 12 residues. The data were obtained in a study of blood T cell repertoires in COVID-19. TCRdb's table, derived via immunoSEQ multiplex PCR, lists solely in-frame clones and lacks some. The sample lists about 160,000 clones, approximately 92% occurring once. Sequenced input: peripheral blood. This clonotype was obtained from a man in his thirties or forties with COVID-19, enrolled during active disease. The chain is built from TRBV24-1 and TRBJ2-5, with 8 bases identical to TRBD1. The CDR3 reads CATGQGGETQYF. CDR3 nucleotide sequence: TGTGCCACAGGACAGGGAGGAGAGACCCAGTACTTC.